Listed below are T cell receptor beta chains from one sample, sequenced in a study of shared clonotypes between healthy human individuals. The method was immunoSEQ multiplex PCR; TCRdb's version includes in-frame clones alone and lacks a portion of them. Of about 2.2 million clones listed, 93% are singletons. Sequenced sample: naive CD8+ T cells from PBMCs. Receptor source: a man between 18 and 29 years old in good health. Some clones in this sample may be carry-over from other donors' samples. Both conserved end residues are trimmed from each CDR3. A D gene is named only where the DNA matches it firmly.

V gene	D gene	J gene	CDR3 protein
TRBV18	TRBD1	TRBJ1-1	ASSLDRGGTEAF
TRBV28	-	TRBJ2-1	ASSLWSDNEQF
TRBV9	TRBD2	TRBJ2-1	ASSVVGRADNEQF
TRBV4-1	TRBD1	TRBJ1-2	ASSQTGGAQNYGYT
TRBV7-9	-	TRBJ2-7	ASSGWDTTYEQY
TRBV13	TRBD2	TRBJ2-7	ASSPLREGTYEQY
TRBV2	TRBD2	TRBJ2-1	ASMPSGSNEQF
TRBV7-6	-	TRBJ1-2	ASSLTAALGYT
TRBV9	-	TRBJ1-1	ASSRGDTEAF
TRBV19	-	TRBJ2-7	ASSLGTYEQY
TRBV28	TRBD2	TRBJ2-1	ASRSRLAGGYNEQF
TRBV27	-	TRBJ1-1	ASSLGTYTEAF
TRBV9	-	TRBJ1-4	ASRGGDEKLF
TRBV5-5	-	TRBJ2-2	ASTLEFRELF
TRBV5-1	TRBD2	TRBJ2-1	ASSRGRSGREGEQF
TRBV9	-	TRBJ2-3	ASSALRTDTQY
TRBV18	-	TRBJ1-2	ASSPPPGAAGYGYT
TRBV4-2	TRBD2	TRBJ2-5	ASSQDIATTSGFKETQY